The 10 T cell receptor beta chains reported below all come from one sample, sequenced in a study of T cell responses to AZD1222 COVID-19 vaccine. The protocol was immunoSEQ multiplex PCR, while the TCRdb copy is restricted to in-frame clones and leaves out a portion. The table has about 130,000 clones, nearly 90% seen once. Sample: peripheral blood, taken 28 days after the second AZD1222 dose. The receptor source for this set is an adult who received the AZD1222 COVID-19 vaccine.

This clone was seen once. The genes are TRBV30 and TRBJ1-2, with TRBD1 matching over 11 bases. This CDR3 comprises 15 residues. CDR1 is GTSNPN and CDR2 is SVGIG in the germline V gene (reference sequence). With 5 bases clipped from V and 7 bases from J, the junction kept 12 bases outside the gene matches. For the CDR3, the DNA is TGTGCCTGGTTTAAGGACAGGGGGCGCGAGGCTGGCTACACCTTC. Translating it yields CAWFKDRGREAGYTF.

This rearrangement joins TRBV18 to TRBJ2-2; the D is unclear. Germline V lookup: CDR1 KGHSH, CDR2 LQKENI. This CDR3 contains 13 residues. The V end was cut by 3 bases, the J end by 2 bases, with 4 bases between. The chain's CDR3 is CASSPVNTGELFF. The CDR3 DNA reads TGTGCCAGCTCACCCGTCAACACCGGGGAGCTGTTTTTT.

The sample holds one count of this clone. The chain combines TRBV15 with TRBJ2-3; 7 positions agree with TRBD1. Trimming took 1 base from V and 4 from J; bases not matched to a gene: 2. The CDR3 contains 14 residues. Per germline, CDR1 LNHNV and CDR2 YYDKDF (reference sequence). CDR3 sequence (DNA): TGTGCCACCAGCAGAGGACAGGGTTCAGATACGCAGTATTTT. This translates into CATSRGQGSDTQYF.

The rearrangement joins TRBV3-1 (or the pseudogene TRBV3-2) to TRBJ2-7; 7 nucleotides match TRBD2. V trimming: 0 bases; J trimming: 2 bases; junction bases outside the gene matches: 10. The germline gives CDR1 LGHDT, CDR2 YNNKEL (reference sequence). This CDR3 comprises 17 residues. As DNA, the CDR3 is TGTGCCAGCAGCCAAGACCGGTCTAGCGGAGATGCCTACGAGCAGTACTTC. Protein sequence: CASSQDRSSGDAYEQYF.

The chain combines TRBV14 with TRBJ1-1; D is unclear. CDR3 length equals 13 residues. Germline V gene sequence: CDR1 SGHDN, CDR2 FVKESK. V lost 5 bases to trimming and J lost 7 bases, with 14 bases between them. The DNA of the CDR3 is TGTGCCAGCAGCGCACAGCACAACCGTGAAGCTTTCTTT. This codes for CASSAQHNREAFF.

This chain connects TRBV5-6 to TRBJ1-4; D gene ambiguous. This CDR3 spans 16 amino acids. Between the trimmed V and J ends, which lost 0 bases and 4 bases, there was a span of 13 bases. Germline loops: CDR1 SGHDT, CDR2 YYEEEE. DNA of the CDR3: TGTGCCAGCAGCTTGGCCAATATTGGTCGTAATGAAAAACTGTTTTTT. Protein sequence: CASSLANIGRNEKLFF.

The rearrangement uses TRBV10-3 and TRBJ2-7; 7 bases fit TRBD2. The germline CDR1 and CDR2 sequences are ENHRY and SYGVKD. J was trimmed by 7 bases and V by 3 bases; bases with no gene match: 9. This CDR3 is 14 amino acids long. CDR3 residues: CAISELAGEKEQYF. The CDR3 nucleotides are TGTGCCATCAGTGAACTCGCGGGAGAGAAAGAGCAGTACTTC.

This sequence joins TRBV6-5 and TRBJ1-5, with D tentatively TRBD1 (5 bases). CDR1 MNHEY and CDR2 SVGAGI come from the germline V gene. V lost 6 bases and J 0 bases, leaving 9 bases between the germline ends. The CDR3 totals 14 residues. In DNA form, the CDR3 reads TGTGCCAGCAGCCGGGGGTCTAGCAATCAGCCCCAGCATTTT. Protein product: CASSRGSSNQPQHF.

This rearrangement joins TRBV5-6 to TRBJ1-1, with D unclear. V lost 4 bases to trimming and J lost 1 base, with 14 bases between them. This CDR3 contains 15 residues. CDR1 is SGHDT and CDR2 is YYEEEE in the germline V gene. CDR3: CASSPSRRTNTEAFF. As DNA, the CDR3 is TGTGCCAGCAGCCCGAGCAGACGGACGAACACTGAAGCTTTCTTT.

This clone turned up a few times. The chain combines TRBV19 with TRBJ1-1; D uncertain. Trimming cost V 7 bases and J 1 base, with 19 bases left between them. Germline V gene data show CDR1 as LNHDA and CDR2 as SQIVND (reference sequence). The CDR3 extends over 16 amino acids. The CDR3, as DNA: TGTGCCAGTAAGGACTCTCGAAGAATGGCGAACACTGAAGCTTTCTTT. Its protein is CASKDSRRMANTEAFF.